The 15 T cell receptor beta chains below come from one sample, sequenced in a study of neurological immune-mediated disorders. TCRdb redid the calling of the 5' RACE reads with MiXCR, one entry per CDR3 protein. Among 50,000 to 55,000 distinct CDR3 sequences, about 3.8% were seen once, and the ten largest hold 6.5%. Sequencing used PBMCs. The receptors were sampled from a man aged 60 to 75 with multiple sclerosis.

With respect to this clonotype: This may come from a read error, since a much larger clone is one base off. The rearrangement uses TRBV5-1 and TRBJ2-2; 13 bases match TRBD2. This CDR3 has 16 residues. Germline values: CDR1 SGHRS, CDR2 YFSETQ. The CDR3 DNA reads TGCGCCAGCAGCTTTGGACTAGCGGGAGTTACCGGGGCGCTGTTTTTT. Translation: CASSFGLAGVTGALFF.

This clonotype was detected many times. V and J are TRBV20-1 and TRBJ2-1, with a weak D call TRBD2 (5 bases). V was shortened by 1 base and J by 12 bases, with 16 bases between the two germline ends. Germline lookup yields CDR1 DFQATT and CDR2 SNEGSKA (reference sequence). The CDR3 length is 13 residues. Here the CDR3 reads CSARALNLAGQFF. In nucleotides, the CDR3 is TGCAGTGCTAGAGCGCTCAACCTAGCAGGGCAGTTCTTC.

The sample holds many counts of this clonotype. The chain uses TRBV20-1 and TRBJ1-2, with D possibly TRBD1 on 6 matching bases. CDR1 is DFQATT, CDR2 SNEGSKA, per germline (reference sequence). This CDR3 has 9 residues. The CDR3 region is CSRGYGYTF. CDR3 DNA sequence: TGCAGCAGGGGCTATGGCTACACCTTC.

Ten or more counts support this clonotype. The chain uses TRBV5-5 and TRBJ2-7; TRBD2 matches at 9 bases. The V gene end was trimmed by 2 bases and the J gene end by 2 bases; junction bases not matched to a gene: 5. The CDR3 has 15 amino acids. Germline lookup yields CDR1 SGHKS and CDR2 YYEKEE (reference sequence). The CDR3 loop reads CASSLGTSWAYEQYF. The CDR3 DNA is TGTGCCAGCAGCTTAGGGACTAGCTGGGCCTACGAGCAGTACTTC.

This clonotype was counted many times. CDR3 bases: TGCAGTGCTAAAACTGGGACCACTGAAGCTTTCTTT. Translating it yields CSAKTGTTEAFF. This chain uses TRBV20-1 with TRBJ1-1; D is possibly TRBD1 (5 bases). CDR1 is DFQATT and CDR2 is SNEGSKA in the germline V gene (reference sequence). Trimming left V 4 bases short and J 4 bases short, with 10 bases between. CDR3 length equals 12 residues.

This clonotype was counted many times. This chain links TRBV20-1 with TRBJ2-4, with 7 bases identical to TRBD1. V was clipped by 1 base and J by 8 bases; unmatched bases: 11. Per the germline V gene, CDR1 is DFQATT and CDR2 is SNEGSKA (reference sequence). The CDR3 covers 15 residues. The CDR3 nucleotides read TGCAGTGCTAGAGCCCCCCGGTCAGGGGGATACATTCAGTACTTC. Translating it yields CSARAPRSGGYIQYF.

This clonotype was seen many times. DNA of the CDR3: TGCAGTGCTAGAAAAACTGGGGCCAACGTCCTGACTTTC. Protein product: CSARKTGANVLTF. The rearrangement links TRBV20-1 to TRBJ2-6; D is unresolved. The V gene lost 2 bases and the J gene lost 2 bases, with 4 bases spanning the gap. The CDR3 has 13 residues. Germline CDR1 DFQATT, CDR2 SNEGSKA (reference sequence).

Sample share makes this clonotype medium-sized. The chain joins TRBV20-1 to TRBJ2-3; 8 bases match TRBD1. The CDR3 has 20 amino acids. J gave up 1 base and V 4 bases, and 22 bases lay outside the gene matches. Germline CDR1 is DFQATT and CDR2 is SNEGSKA (reference sequence). As DNA, the CDR3 is TGCAGTGCTATCCCGACGAGAAGACAGGGGAGCCTAGTCCGCACAGATACGCAGTATTTT. It specifies CSAIPTRRQGSLVRTDTQYF.

The CDR3 DNA reads as TGTGCCAGCAATCGCGGGAGCGGGGAGCAGTACTTC. As protein: CASNRGSGEQYF. The chain combines TRBV2 with TRBJ2-7; 7 bases line up with TRBD2. V was pared by 7 bases and J by 7 bases, with 7 bases of the junction left unmatched. Germline CDR1 is SNHLY and CDR2 is FYNNEI. The CDR3 runs to 12 residues.

This clonotype came up many times. This chain connects TRBV29-1 to TRBJ1-4; TRBD1 is a possible D gene (5 bases). CDR1 and CDR2 (germline): SQVTM, ANQGSEA. Trimming removed 4 bases from V and 3 bases from J, with 9 bases in between. This CDR3 is 13 amino acids long. The CDR3 loop is CSVAQAANEKLFF. In DNA form, the CDR3 reads TGCAGCGTTGCACAGGCAGCTAATGAAAAACTGTTTTTT.

At least ten counts were recorded for this clonotype. This rearrangement joins TRBV6-1 to TRBJ2-6; unclear D gene. This CDR3 has 16 amino acids. V was pared by 1 base and J by 3 bases, with 10 bases between. Germline lookup yields CDR1 MNHNS and CDR2 SASEGT. Written as DNA, the CDR3 is TGTGCCAGCAGTGAAGGGTCAGCGAATGGGGCCAACGTCCTGACTTTC. Translation: CASSEGSANGANVLTF.

This clonotype was counted many times. The rearrangement uses TRBV5-1 and TRBJ2-5, with D tentatively TRBD2 (6 bases). The CDR3 has 16 residues. Trimming shortened V by 2 bases and J by 1 base, and 15 bases separated the two germline ends. From germline, CDR1 is SGHRS and CDR2 YFSETQ. In DNA, the CDR3 is TGCGCCAGCAGCTTATGGGGCAGGGAGGCCCAAGAGACCCAGTACTTC. It encodes CASSLWGREAQETQYF.

This clonotype was picked up many times. The rearrangement links TRBV5-1 to TRBJ2-5, with D hard to call. CDR1 is SGHRS, CDR2 YFSETQ, per germline. This CDR3 is built from 17 residues. Between the trimmed V and J ends, which lost 2 bases and 4 bases, there was a span of 21 bases. DNA for the CDR3: TGCGCCAGCAGCTTAGGGCCAAAGAGCCCCCCAGGAGAGACCCAGTACTTC. Its protein product is CASSLGPKSPPGETQYF.

This clonotype has a count of ten or more. The rearrangement joins TRBV5-1 to TRBJ1-2, with a weak D call TRBD1 (6 bases). Germline CDR1 and CDR2: SGHRS and YFSETQ. V lost 6 bases and J 0 bases, leaving 12 bases between the germline ends. CDR3 length equals 14 residues. The CDR3 coding sequence is TGCGCCAGCACCTGGGACAAGCCTAACTATGGCTACACCTTC. Its protein is CASTWDKPNYGYTF.

This CDR3 reads CASSFDRVLFASGELFF. DNA of the CDR3: TGTGCCAGCAGTTTCGACAGGGTCCTTTTTGCTTCCGGGGAGCTGTTTTTT. V usage is TRBV12-3 or TRBV12-4 and J usage is TRBJ2-2, with 7 bases that match TRBD1. The CDR3 covers 17 residues. Trimming took 3 bases from V and 6 from J; bases not matched to a gene: 13.